Listed below are T cell receptor beta chains from one sample, sequenced in a study of Ad26.COV2.S vaccination and SARS-CoV-2 variants. Repertoires were generated with immunoSEQ multiplex PCR, while TCRdb's copy carries only in-frame clones and drops some. The sample shows approximately 300,000 clones, approximately 80% of them seen only once. The sample here was peripheral blood, taken in a trial of Ad26.COV2.S vaccine versus placebo. The receptors originated from a person between 18 and 65 years old who received the Ad26.COV2.S COVID-19 vaccine or a placebo. Both conserved end residues are part of each CDR3. The order of the fields is V gene, J gene, clone size, D gene, CDR3 protein, CDR3 DNA. The D gene is left open where the match is weak. A row's size may be missing; if present it is once, few, many or a size class.

TRBV4-2	TRBJ2-3	-	-	CASSQWGQLTDTQYF	TGTGCCAGCAGCCAATGGGGCCAGCTTACAGATACGCAGTATTTT
TRBV30	TRBJ1-2	few	-	CAWSFDYGYTF	TGTGCCTGGTCCTTTGACTATGGCTACACCTTC
TRBV4-1	TRBJ2-3	-	TRBD2	CASSPGGGTDTQYF	TGCGCCAGCAGCCCGGGGGGGGGCACAGATACGCAGTATTTT
TRBV3-1/TRBV3-2	TRBJ1-2	-	-	CASSQKGSGSNYGYTF	TGTGCCAGCAGCCAAAAGGGGAGTGGAAGTAACTATGGCTACACCTTC
TRBV3-1/TRBV3-2	TRBJ2-3	-	TRBD2	CASSQDAGGRTDTQYF	TGTGCCAGCAGCCAAGATGCGGGGGGGCGCACAGATACGCAGTATTTT
TRBV27	TRBJ1-2	few	TRBD1	CASSHNPGQGISGYTF	TGTGCCAGCAGCCATAATCCGGGACAGGGAATAAGTGGCTACACCTTC
TRBV24-1	TRBJ2-2	-	TRBD2	CATSDFTGKREITGELFF	TGTGCCACCAGTGATTTCACGGGGAAGCGGGAGATCACCGGGGAGCTGTTTTTT
TRBV6-5	TRBJ1-3	-	-	CASSLQGSGNTIYF	TGTGCCAGCAGTCTACAGGGCTCTGGAAACACCATATATTTT
TRBV4-2	TRBJ1-4	-	-	CASSETGMATNEKLFF	TGTGCCAGCAGCGAAACAGGGATGGCAACTAATGAAAAACTGTTTTTT
TRBV5-1	TRBJ2-2	-	TRBD1	CASSPTGGLTGELFF	TGCGCCAGCAGCCCGACAGGGGGCCTCACCGGGGAGCTGTTTTTT
TRBV29-1	TRBJ1-2	-	TRBD1	CSIIGWQGDGYTF	TGCAGCATCATTGGGTGGCAGGGGGATGGCTACACCTTC
TRBV11-3	TRBJ2-5	once	-	CASSLVRGQGETQYF	TGTGCCAGCAGCTTAGTAAGGGGCCAAGGGGAGACCCAGTACTTC
TRBV13	TRBJ1-5	-	-	CASSFGDQPQHF	TGTGCCAGCAGCTTTGGGGATCAGCCCCAGCATTTT
TRBV28	TRBJ2-7	once	TRBD1	CASSSPTGTYEQYF	TGTGCCAGCAGTTCCCCGACAGGGACCTACGAGCAGTACTTC
TRBV19	TRBJ2-2	-	-	CASISGANTGELFF	TGTGCCAGTATATCCGGGGCGAACACCGGGGAGCTGTTTTTT
TRBV5-6	TRBJ1-5	-	-	CASSFFRRDYRGGQPQHF	TGTGCCAGCAGCTTCTTTCGTAGGGACTATAGAGGGGGTCAGCCCCAGCATTTT
TRBV5-1	TRBJ1-4	-	-	CASSLLSNEKLFF	TGCGCCAGCAGCTTGCTGAGTAACGAAAAACTGTTTTTT
TRBV6-1	TRBJ1-2	-	TRBD1	CASSEALTGNYGYTF	TGTGCCAGCAGTGAAGCCCTGACAGGGAACTATGGCTACACCTTC
TRBV3-1/TRBV3-2	TRBJ1-1	-	TRBD1	CASSQRQGGEAFF	TGTGCCAGCAGCCAGAGACAGGGGGGTGAAGCTTTCTTT
TRBV5-8	TRBJ1-4	-	-	CASSSLSGNEKLFF	TGTGCCAGCAGCTCCTTAAGTGGGAATGAAAAACTGTTTTTT
TRBV7-9	TRBJ2-1	-	TRBD2	CASSPKGTSVYNEQFF	TGTGCCAGCAGCCCAAAGGGGACTAGCGTTTACAATGAGCAGTTCTTC
TRBV7-3	TRBJ2-1	-	-	CASSTGTSSYNEQFF	TGTGCCAGCAGCACCGGGACAAGCTCCTACAATGAGCAGTTCTTC
TRBV11-2	TRBJ1-2	medium-sized	-	CASSDWVTGLVNYGYTF	TGTGCCAGCAGTGATTGGGTAACAGGTCTTGTTAACTATGGCTACACCTTC
TRBV29-1	TRBJ1-2	-	TRBD1	CSVEQDTGGPNYGYTF	TGCAGCGTTGAACAAGACACAGGGGGGCCTAACTATGGCTACACCTTC
TRBV10-3	TRBJ2-3	few	-	CAIAADRWTQYF	TGTGCCATCGCGGCGGACCGATGGACGCAGTATTTT
TRBV6-6	TRBJ2-2	-	-	CASSYASRVDTGELFF	TGTGCCAGCAGTTACGCATCCAGGGTGGACACCGGGGAGCTGTTTTTT